The source of this T cell receptor (beta chain) is a study of identical twins. Study findings and constraints: Zero-insertion analyses could be partly confounded by invariant MAIT and iNKT cells. Excess low generation probability was seen in twin-shared out-of-frame alpha sequences. Beta out-of-frame sequences showed weaker excess twin sharing.

With regard to this clonotype: Antigen unknown.

The CDR3 runs 16 residues. Looked up from germline, CDR1 is SNHLY and CDR2 is FYNNEI. Germline trimming cut 1 base from V and 1 base from J; bases unmatched to any gene: 7. TCRdb re-derived calls from the 5' RACE reads in MiXCR, one entry per CDR3 protein. Of around 280,000 distinct CDR3 sequences listed, about 8% are singletons. These data also featured in a second study, about yellow fever vaccine responses in identical twins.

The chain combines TRBV2 with TRBJ2-7; 7 nucleotides agree with TRBD2. The sequenced material came from memory (CD45RO+) T cells sorted from blood. This receptor was identified in a woman between 18 and 29 years old in good health. The DNA of the CDR3 is TGTGCCAGCAGTGAAGAGGGAGCGGGAAAGTCCTACGAGCAGTACTTC. Translated: CASSEEGAGKSYEQYF.